Sequencing of this T cell receptor beta chain was carried out in a study of early T cells in non-severe SARS-CoV-2 infection. As for the study in general: Sequenced bulk RNA came from whole blood that was unsorted, and chains were unpaired.

One entry per CDR3 protein results from TCRdb running MiXCR on the 5' RACE reads. Of fewer than 35,000 distinct CDR3 sequences in the sample, 4.4% are singletons; the top ten hold 10% to 12%. In this sample, this clonotype turned up many times. The CDR3 has 13 amino acids. Germline assignment: CDR1 SEHNR and CDR2 FQNEAQ (reference sequence). V dropped 8 bases and J dropped 8; count of bases not matched to a gene: 8. The sample was whole blood. The sequence was collected from an adult who was a healthcare worker with PCR-confirmed SARS-CoV-2 infection or an uninfected control (not recorded which). The genes are TRBV7-9 and TRBJ1-3; the match to TRBD1 covers 8 bases. CDR3 in amino acids: CASSGQGTDTIYF. The CDR3 nucleotides read TGTGCCAGCTCCGGACAGGGAACGGACACCATATATTTT.